This T cell receptor beta chain was captured in a study of cytomegalovirus exposure and HLA in healthy donors. The germline V gene encodes CDR1 MNHEY and CDR2 SVGAGI. The V segment lost 0 bases and the J segment 4 bases; nucleotides outside the gene matches: 3. This CDR3 contains 15 residues. This clone was observed a handful of times. Vbeta (60) and Jbeta (13) primers were used in the PCR. Libraries were prepared by immunoSEQ multiplex PCR; TCRdb keeps only in-frame clonotypes and omits some of them. The table shows 90,000 to 150,000 clones, with roughly 65% occurring only once. The sample taken for sequencing was PBMCs. The sequence came from a man aged 40-50 years in good health and CMV-seropositive. The rearrangement joins TRBV6-5 to TRBJ2-7; 10 nucleotides line up with TRBD1. CDR3 region: CASSYSGTGEYEQYF. The CDR3 DNA follows: TGTGCCAGCAGTTACTCTGGGACAGGGGAATACGAGCAGTACTTC.